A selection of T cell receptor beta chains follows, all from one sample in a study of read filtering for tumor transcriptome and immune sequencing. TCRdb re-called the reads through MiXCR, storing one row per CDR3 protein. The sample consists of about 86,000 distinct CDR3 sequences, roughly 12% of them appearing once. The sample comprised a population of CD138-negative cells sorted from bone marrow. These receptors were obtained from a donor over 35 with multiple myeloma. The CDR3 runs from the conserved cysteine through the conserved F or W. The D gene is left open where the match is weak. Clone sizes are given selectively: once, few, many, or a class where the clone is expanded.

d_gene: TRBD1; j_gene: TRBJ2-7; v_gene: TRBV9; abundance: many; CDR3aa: CASSEGPTGALEQYF; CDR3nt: TGTGCCAGCAGCGAAGGACCGACAGGGGCACTTGAGCAGTACTTC
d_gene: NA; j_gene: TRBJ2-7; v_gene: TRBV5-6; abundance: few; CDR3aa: CASSLRSPYEQYF; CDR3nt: TGTGCCAGCAGCTTGAGGAGTCCCTACGAGCAGTACTTC
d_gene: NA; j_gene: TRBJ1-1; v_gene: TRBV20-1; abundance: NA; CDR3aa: CSARDEAGIAEASF; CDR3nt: TGCAGTGCTAGAGATGAAGCAGGGATAGCTGAAGCTTCCTTT
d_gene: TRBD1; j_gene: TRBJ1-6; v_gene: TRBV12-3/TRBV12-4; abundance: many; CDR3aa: CATREGASYNSPLHF; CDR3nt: TGTGCCACCAGAGAGGGGGCATCCTATAATTCACCCCTCCACTTT
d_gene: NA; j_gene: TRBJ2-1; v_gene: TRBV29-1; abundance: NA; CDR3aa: CSVSKGVGNEQFF; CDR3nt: TGCAGCGTCAGTAAGGGAGTGGGCAATGAGCAGTTCTTC
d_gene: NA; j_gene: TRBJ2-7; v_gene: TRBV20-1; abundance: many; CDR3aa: CSARGTGGGSFLEQYF; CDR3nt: TGCAGTGCTAGAGGCACCGGGGGCGGGAGCTTTTTGGAGCAGTACTTC
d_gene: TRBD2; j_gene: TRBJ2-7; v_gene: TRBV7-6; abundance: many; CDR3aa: CASSRGGLAATKQYF; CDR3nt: TGTGCCAGCAGCCGGGGGGGACTAGCGGCTACGAAGCAGTACTTC
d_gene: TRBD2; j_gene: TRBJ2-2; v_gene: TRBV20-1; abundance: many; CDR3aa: CSARGLANTGELFF; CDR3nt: TGCAGTGCTCGCGGACTAGCGAACACCGGGGAGCTGTTTTTT
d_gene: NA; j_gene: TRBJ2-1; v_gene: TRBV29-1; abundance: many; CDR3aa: CSVRLASYNEQFF; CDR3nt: TGCAGCGTTCGTCTAGCGAGCTACAATGAGCAGTTCTTC
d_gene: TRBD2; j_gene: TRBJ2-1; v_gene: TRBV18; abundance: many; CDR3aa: CASSPIGLALDNEQFF; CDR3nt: TGTGCCAGCTCACCAATTGGACTAGCTTTGGACAATGAGCAGTTCTTC
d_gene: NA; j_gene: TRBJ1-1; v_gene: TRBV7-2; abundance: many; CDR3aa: CASSFAVNTEAFF; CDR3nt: TGTGCCAGCAGCTTCGCGGTTAACACTGAAGCTTTCTTT
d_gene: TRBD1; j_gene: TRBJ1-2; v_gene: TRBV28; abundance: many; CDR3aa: CASKGAHYGYTF; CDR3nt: TGTGCCAGCAAGGGGGCACACTATGGCTACACCTTC
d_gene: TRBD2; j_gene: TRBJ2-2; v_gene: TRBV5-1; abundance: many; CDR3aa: CASSLLAGDTGELFF; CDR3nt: TGCGCCAGCAGCTTACTAGCGGGAGACACCGGGGAGCTGTTTTTT
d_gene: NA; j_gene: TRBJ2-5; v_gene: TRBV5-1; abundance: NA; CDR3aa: CASSLFGGIGQGTQYF; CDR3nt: TGCGCCAGCAGCCTGTTCGGGGGTATAGGCCAAGGGACCCAGTACTTC
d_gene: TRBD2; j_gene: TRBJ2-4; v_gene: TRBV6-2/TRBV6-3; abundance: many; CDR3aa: CASRQAGGVTIQYF; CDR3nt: TGTGCCAGCAGACAAGCGGGAGGGGTTACCATTCAGTACTTC
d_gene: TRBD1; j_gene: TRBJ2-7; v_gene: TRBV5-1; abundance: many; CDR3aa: CASTGQAYEQYF; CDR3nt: TGCGCCAGCACCGGACAGGCCTACGAGCAGTACTTC
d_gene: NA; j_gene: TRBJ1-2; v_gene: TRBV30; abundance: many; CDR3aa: CASPGGGYGYTF; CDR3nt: TGTGCCTCGCCGGGCGGAGGCTATGGCTACACCTTC
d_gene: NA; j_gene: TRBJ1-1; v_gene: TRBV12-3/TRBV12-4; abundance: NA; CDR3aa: CASSLSGRLNTEAFF; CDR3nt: TGTGCCAGCAGTTTATCAGGCAGACTGAACACTGAAGCTTTCTTT
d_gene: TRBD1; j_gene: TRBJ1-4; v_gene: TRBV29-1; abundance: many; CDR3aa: CSVPGQGSEKLFF; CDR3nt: TGCAGCGTCCCTGGACAGGGGAGTGAAAAACTGTTTTTT
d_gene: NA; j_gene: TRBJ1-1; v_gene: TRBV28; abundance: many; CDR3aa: CASSLYREYTEAFF; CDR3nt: TGTGCCAGCAGTTTATACAGGGAATACACTGAAGCTTTCTTT
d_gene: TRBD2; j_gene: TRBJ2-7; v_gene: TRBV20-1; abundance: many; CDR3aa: CSARGLAGGRQSYEQYF; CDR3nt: TGCAGTGCTAGAGGTCTAGCGGGAGGGCGACAGTCCTACGAGCAGTACTTC
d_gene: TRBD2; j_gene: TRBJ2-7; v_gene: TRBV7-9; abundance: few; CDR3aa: CASSRLGLAGGRGPYEQYF; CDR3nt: TGTGCCAGCAGCCGCCTGGGACTAGCGGGAGGGAGAGGGCCCTACGAGCAGTACTTC
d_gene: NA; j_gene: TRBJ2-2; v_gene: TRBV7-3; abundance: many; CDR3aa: CASSSNTGELFF; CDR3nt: TGTGCCAGCAGCTCGAACACCGGGGAGCTGTTTTTT
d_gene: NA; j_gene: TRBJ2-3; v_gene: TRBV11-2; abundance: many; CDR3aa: CASSWERAHTDTQYF; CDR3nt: TGTGCCAGCAGCTGGGAGCGGGCCCACACAGATACGCAGTATTTT
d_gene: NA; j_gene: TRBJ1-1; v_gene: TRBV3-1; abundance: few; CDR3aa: CASSGRSSGDTEAFF; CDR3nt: TGTGCCAGCAGCGGAAGATCCTCTGGGGACACTGAAGCTTTCTTT
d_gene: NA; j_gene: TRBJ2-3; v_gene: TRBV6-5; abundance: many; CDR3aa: CASSYGGRYTDTQYF; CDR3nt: TGTGCCAGCAGTTACGGGGGGAGGTACACAGATACGCAGTATTTT
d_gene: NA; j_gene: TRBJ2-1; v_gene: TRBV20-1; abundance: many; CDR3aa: CSARDPRNGGNNEQFF; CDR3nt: TGCAGTGCTAGAGATCCCCGGAACGGGGGTAACAATGAGCAGTTCTTC
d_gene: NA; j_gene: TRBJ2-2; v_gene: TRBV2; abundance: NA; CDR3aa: CASREYTGELFF; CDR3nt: TGTGCCAGCCGGGAGTACACCGGGGAGCTGTTTTTT
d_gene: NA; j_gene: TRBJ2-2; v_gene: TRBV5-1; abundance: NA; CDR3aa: CASSLVQGVVTGELFF; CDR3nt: TGCGCCAGCAGCTTGGTCCAGGGAGTCGTCACCGGGGAACTGTTTTTT
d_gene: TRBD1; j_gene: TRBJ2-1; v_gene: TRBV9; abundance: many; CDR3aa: CASSAAGTGIDEQFF; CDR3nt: TGTGCCAGCAGCGCCGCCGGGACAGGGATTGATGAGCAGTTCTTC
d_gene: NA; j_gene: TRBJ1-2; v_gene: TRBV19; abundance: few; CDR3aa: CASSQGKANYGYTF; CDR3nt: TGTGCCAGTAGCCAGGGAAAAGCTAACTATGGCTACACCTTC
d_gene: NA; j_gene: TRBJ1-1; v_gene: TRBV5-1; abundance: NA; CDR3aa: CASSIRDRENTEAFF; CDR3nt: TGCGCCAGCAGCATCCGGGACCGTGAGAACACTGAAGCTTTCTTT
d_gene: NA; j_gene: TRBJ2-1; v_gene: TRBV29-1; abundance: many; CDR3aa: CSFRRGALSIEQFF; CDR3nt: TGCAGCTTCCGACGGGGGGCTTTATCCATTGAGCAGTTCTTC
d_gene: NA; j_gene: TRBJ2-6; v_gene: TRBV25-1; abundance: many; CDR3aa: CASSDTGFGANVLTF; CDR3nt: TGTGCCAGCAGTGACACAGGGTTCGGGGCCAACGTCCTGACTTTC
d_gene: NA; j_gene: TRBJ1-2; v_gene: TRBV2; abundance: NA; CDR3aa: CASSEVWGAGAKYGYTF; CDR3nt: TGTGCCAGCAGTGAAGTCTGGGGGGCAGGCGCAAAGTATGGCTACACCTTC
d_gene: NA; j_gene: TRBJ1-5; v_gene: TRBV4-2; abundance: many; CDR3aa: CASSPTGDSNQPQHF; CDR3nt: TGTGCCAGCAGCCCGACGGGGGATAGCAATCAGCCCCAGCATTTT
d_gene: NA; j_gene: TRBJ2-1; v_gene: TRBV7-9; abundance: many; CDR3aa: CASSLAQTGNEQFF; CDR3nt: TGTGCCAGCAGCTTAGCCCAGACCGGGAATGAGCAGTTCTTC
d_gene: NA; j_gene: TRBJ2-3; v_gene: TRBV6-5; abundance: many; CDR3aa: CASSSTGIGTQYF; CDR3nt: TGTGCCAGCAGCTCGACTGGGATAGGTACGCAGTATTTT
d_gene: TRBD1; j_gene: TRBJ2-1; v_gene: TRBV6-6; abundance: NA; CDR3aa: CAGGTGSYNEQFF; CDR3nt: TGCGCCGGCGGGACAGGGTCCTACAATGAGCAGTTCTTC
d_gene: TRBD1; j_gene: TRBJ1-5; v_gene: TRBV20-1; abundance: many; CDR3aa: CSAYTGEFNQPQHF; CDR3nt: TGCAGTGCGTATACAGGGGAATTTAATCAGCCCCAGCATTTT
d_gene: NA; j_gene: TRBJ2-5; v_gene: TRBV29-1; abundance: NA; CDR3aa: CSVGPRLSETQYF; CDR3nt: TGCAGCGTCGGGCCGCGACTAAGTGAGACCCAGTACTTC
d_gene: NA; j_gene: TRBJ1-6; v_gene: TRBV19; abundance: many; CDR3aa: CASSRDGSNSPLHF; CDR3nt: TGTGCCAGTAGCCGGGACGGTTCGAATTCACCCCTCCACTTT
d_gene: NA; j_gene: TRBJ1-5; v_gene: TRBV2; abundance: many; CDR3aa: CASGGRAPNQPQHF; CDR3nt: TGTGCCAGCGGAGGGAGGGCCCCGAATCAGCCCCAGCATTTT
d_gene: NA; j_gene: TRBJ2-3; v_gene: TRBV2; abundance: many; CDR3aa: CASSEENTQYF; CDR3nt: TGTGCCAGCAGTGAAGAAAATACGCAGTATTTT
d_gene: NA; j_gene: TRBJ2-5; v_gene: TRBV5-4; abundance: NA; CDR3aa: CASSSRGQEAQYF; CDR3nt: TGTGCCAGCAGCTCAAGGGGCCAAGAGGCCCAGTACTTC
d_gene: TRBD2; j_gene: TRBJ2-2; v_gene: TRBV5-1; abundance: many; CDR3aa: CASSRGTSGTGELFF; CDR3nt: TGCGCCAGCAGCCGCGGGACTAGTGGGACCGGGGAGCTGTTTTTT
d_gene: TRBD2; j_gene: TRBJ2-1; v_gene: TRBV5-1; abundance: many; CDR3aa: CASTSTAAGANEQFF; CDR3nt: TGCGCCAGCACATCCACGGCGGCGGGAGCCAATGAGCAGTTCTTC
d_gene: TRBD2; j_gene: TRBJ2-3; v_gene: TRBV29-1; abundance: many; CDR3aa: CSVGLAGVADTQYF; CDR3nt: TGCAGCGTCGGACTAGCGGGAGTGGCAGATACGCAGTATTTT
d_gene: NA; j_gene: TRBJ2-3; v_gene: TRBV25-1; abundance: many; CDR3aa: CASSGSRGGDTQYF; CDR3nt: TGTGCCAGCAGTGGGTCGAGAGGGGGAGATACGCAGTATTTT
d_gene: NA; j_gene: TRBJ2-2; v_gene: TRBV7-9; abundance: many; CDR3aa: CASSLVLTGELFF; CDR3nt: TGTGCCAGCAGCTTAGTCCTTACCGGGGAGCTGTTTTTT
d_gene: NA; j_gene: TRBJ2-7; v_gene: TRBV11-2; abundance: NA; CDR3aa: CASSRTVNRASYEQYF; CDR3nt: TGTGCCAGCAGCCGAACGGTGAACAGGGCCTCCTACGAGCAGTACTTC
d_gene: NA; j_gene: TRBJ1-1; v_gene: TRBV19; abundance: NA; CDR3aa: CASSPRQGRAFF; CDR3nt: TGTGCCAGTAGTCCCAGACAAGGGAGAGCTTTCTTT
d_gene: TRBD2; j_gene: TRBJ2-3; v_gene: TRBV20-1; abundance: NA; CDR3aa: CSANGPGGGTDTQYF; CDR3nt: TGCAGTGCTAATGGGCCGGGAGGGGGAACAGATACGCAGTATTTT
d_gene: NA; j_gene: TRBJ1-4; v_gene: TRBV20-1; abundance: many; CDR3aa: CSAREPTEEKLFF; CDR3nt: TGCAGTGCTAGAGAACCTACAGAAGAAAAACTGTTTTTT